This T cell receptor beta chain was retrieved from a study of control samples from healthy donors and cancer patients. V lost 1 base to trimming and J lost 1 base, with 5 bases between them. In germline, CDR1 is SGHRS, CDR2 YFSETQ. The length of the CDR3 is 14 residues. TCRdb's copy holds only in-frame clones and misses some; the assay was immunoSEQ multiplex PCR. This table holds 100,000 to 150,000 clones, 90% found once. Input material: blood. The TCR was taken from a man between 35 and 55 years old in good health. V usage is TRBV5-1 and J usage is TRBJ2-2; no firm D call. The CDR3 DNA reads TGCGCCAGCAGCTTGATTGAGAACACCGGGGAGCTGTTTTTT. Translated: CASSLIENTGELFF.